A selection of T cell receptor beta chains follows, all from one sample in a study of blood T cell repertoires in COVID-19. The repertoire was sequenced with immunoSEQ multiplex PCR; TCRdb's copy has only in-frame clones and lacks some. The sample contains around 250,000 clones, about 89% of which appear only once. Sequenced material: PBMCs or T cells enriched from blood (not recorded which). The receptors stem from a woman aged 25 to 45 who had recovered from COVID-19. CDR3s include the opening cysteine and the closing phenylalanine or tryptophan. D genes are given only for firm matches. Clone size, where shown, is once, few, many, or a class for clones that have expanded.

J	size	D	V	CDR3	DNA
TRBJ2-7	.	TRBD2	TRBV7-2	CASTLGTSATYEQYF	TGTGCCAGCACCCTAGGGACTAGCGCAACCTACGAGCAGTACTTC
TRBJ2-7	.	.	TRBV30	CAWSAGTYLPYEQYF	TGTGCCTGGAGTGCCGGGACTTACTTACCCTACGAGCAGTACTTC
TRBJ1-5	.	.	TRBV7-9	CASSLGGDQPQHF	TGTGCCAGCAGCTTGGGAGGCGATCAGCCCCAGCATTTT
TRBJ2-2	.	TRBD2	TRBV19	CASSLHVLILAGINTGELFF	TGTGCCAGTAGCCTCCACGTCCTTATTCTAGCGGGGATAAACACCGGGGAGCTGTTTTTT
TRBJ2-7	.	.	TRBV9	CASSVDDRQQYF	TGTGCCAGCAGCGTAGACGACAGACAGCAGTACTTC
TRBJ1-1	.	.	TRBV5-6	CASSFGVRLSTEAFF	TGTGCCAGCAGCTTCGGGGTTCGGTTGAGCACTGAAGCTTTCTTT
TRBJ2-2	.	TRBD2	TRBV3-1/TRBV3-2	CASSHRGRIANTGELFF	TGTGCCAGCAGCCACCGCGGGAGGATCGCGAACACCGGGGAGCTGTTTTTT
TRBJ2-3	.	.	TRBV9	CASSGYTTDTQYF	TGTGCCAGCAGCGGATACACGACAGATACGCAGTATTTT
TRBJ2-7	.	.	TRBV5-1	CASSLVSDSSYEQYF	TGCGCCAGCAGCTTGGTTTCCGACAGCTCCTACGAGCAGTACTTC
TRBJ2-3	many	.	TRBV19	CASSNGLILSDTQYF	TGTGCCAGTAGTAATGGTCTAATTCTCTCGGATACGCAGTATTTT
TRBJ2-7	.	.	TRBV7-2	CASSPPRVEGYEQYF	TGTGCCAGCAGCCCCCCGAGGGTGGAAGGCTACGAGCAGTACTTC
TRBJ1-1	.	.	TRBV27	CASSPMGGMSTEAFF	TGTGCCAGCAGTCCCATGGGGGGTATGAGCACTGAAGCTTTCTTT
TRBJ1-5	.	TRBD1	TRBV19	CASSLLQGSNQPQHF	TGTGCCAGTAGCTTACTACAGGGGAGCAATCAGCCCCAGCATTTT
TRBJ1-2	.	.	TRBV2	CASRPDSILSYTF	TGTGCCAGCAGGCCGGACAGCATTCTTAGCTACACCTTC
TRBJ1-1	.	.	TRBV28	CASSSGGMNTEAFF	TGTGCCAGCAGTTCAGGAGGGATGAACACTGAAGCTTTCTTT
TRBJ2-5	.	.	TRBV20-1	CSARQETQYF	TGCAGTGCCCGCCAAGAGACCCAGTACTTC
TRBJ1-5	.	.	TRBV27	CASSARQAWALGQPQHF	TGTGCCAGCAGTGCAAGACAGGCGTGGGCCCTGGGTCAGCCCCAGCATTTT
TRBJ2-7	.	TRBD2	TRBV7-2	CASSLDRGLAGSSYEQYF	TGTGCCAGCAGCTTGGACAGGGGACTAGCGGGAAGCTCCTACGAGCAGTACTTC
TRBJ1-5	.	TRBD1	TRBV28	CASSPNLFRTGNNQPQHF	TGTGCCAGCAGTCCTAACCTGTTTCGGACAGGAAACAATCAGCCCCAGCATTTT
TRBJ2-7	once	.	TRBV6-5	CASSSRTPARDEQYF	TGTGCCAGCAGTTCCCGTACACCGGCCCGGGACGAGCAGTACTTC
TRBJ2-1	.	.	TRBV4-3	CASSESWTSPNEQFF	TGCGCCAGCAGCGAATCGTGGACTTCCCCCAATGAGCAGTTCTTC
TRBJ2-1	.	TRBD2	TRBV9	CASSVASLGTSGRGQFF	TGTGCCAGCAGCGTAGCCAGTCTTGGGACTAGCGGGAGGGGGCAGTTCTTC
TRBJ1-5	few	.	TRBV29-1	CSVKQGEDQPQHF	TGCAGCGTGAAACAGGGAGAAGATCAGCCCCAGCATTTT
TRBJ1-2	.	.	TRBV4-1	CASSQGDTGIYGYTF	TGCGCCAGCAGCCAGGGGGACACCGGGATCTATGGCTACACCTTC